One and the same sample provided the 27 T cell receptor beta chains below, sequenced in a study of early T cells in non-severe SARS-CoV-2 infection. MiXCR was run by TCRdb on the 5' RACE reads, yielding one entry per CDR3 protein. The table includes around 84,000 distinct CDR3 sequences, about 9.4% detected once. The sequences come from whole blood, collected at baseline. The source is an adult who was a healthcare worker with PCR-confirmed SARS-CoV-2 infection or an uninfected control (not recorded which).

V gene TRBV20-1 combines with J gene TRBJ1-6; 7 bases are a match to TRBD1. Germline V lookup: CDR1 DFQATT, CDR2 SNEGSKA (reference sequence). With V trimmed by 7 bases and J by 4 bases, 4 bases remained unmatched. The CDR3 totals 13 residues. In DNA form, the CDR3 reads TGCAGTGGCTCACAGGGGTATAATTCACCCCTCCACTTT. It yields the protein CSGSQGYNSPLHF.

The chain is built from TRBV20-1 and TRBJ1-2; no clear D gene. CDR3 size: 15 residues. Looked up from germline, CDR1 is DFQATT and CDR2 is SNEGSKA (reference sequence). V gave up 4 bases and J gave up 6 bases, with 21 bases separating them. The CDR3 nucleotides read TGCAGTGCTATGCCTAAGGGCCTACCGCGGCATGGCTACACCTTC. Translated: CSAMPKGLPRHGYTF.

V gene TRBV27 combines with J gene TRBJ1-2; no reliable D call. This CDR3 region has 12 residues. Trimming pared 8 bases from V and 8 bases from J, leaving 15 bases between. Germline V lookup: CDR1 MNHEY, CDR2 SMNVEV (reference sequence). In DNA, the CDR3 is TGTGCCAGCCGATATCCGGTTGGCGGCTACACCTTC. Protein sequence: CASRYPVGGYTF.

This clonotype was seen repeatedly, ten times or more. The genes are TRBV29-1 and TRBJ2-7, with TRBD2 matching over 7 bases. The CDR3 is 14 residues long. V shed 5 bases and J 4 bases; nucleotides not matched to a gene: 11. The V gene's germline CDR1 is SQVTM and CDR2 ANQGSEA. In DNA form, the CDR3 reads TGCAGCGTTATTCTTCCTAGCGGAGGTTACGAGCAGTACTTC. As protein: CSVILPSGGYEQYF.

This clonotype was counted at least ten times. DNA for the CDR3: TGTGCCAGCAGCCCCGGACAGGGTTTGGCCCTCCACTTT. Translating gives CASSPGQGLALHF. The rearrangement uses TRBV7-9 and TRBJ1-6; 8 positions agree with TRBD1. There are 13 residues in the CDR3. Unmatched junction bases numbered 8, after V lost 5 bases and J lost 14 bases. The germline CDR1 and CDR2 sequences are SEHNR and FQNEAQ (reference sequence). Using reference TRBV7-9 and TRBJ1-6 for the parts outside the CDR3, the full variable domain is DTGVSQNPRHKITKRGQNVTFRCDPISEHNRLYWYRQTLGQGPEFLTYFQNEAQLEKSRLLSDRFSAERPKGSFSTLEIQRTEQGDSAMYLCASSPGQGLALHFGNGTRLTVT.

The CDR3 sequence: CASSLGHLRPNNSPLHF. The CDR3 bases are TGTGCCAGCAGCTTGGGGCACCTTAGGCCTAATAATTCACCCCTCCACTTT. The chain uses TRBV7-7 and TRBJ1-6, with TRBD1 as a possible D gene (5 bases). CDR3 length equals 17 residues. Trimming took off 3 bases at V and 5 bases at J, with 17 bases between the two ends. CDR1 and CDR2 from the germline V gene are SSHAT and FNYEAQ (reference sequence). Full variable domain (missing parts from reference TRBV7-7 and TRBJ1-6): GAGVSQSPRYKVTKRGQDVTLRCDPISSHATLYWYQQALGQGPEFLTYFNYEAQPDKSGLPSDRFSAERPEGSISTLTIQRTEQRDSAMYRCASSLGHLRPNNSPLHFGNGTRLTVT.

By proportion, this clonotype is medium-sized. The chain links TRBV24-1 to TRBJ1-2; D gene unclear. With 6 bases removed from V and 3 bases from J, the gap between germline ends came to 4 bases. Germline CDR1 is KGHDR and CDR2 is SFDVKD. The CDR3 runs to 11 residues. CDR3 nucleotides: TGTGCCACCAGTTCGGACTATGGCTACACCTTC. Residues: CATSSDYGYTF.

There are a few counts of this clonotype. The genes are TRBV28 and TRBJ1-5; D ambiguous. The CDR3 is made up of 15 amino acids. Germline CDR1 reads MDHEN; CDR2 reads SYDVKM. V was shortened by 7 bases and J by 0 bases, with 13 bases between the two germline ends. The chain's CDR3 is CASISPQVSNQPQHF. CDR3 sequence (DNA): TGTGCCAGCATCTCGCCTCAGGTTAGCAATCAGCCCCAGCATTTT.

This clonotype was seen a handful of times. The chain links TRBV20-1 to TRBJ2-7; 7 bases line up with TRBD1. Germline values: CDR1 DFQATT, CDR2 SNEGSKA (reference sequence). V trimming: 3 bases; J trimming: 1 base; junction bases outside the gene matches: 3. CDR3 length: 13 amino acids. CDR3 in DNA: TGCAGTGCTAGTGGACAGGTTTCCTACGAGCAGTACTTC. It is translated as CSASGQVSYEQYF.

This CDR3 is CASRRTESSTDTQYF. In DNA form, the CDR3 reads TGTGCCAGCAGACGGACTGAGTCTAGCACAGATACGCAGTATTTT. The J gene is TRBJ2-3, the V gene TRBV12-3 or TRBV12-4, with D perhaps matching TRBD2 (5 bases). V was trimmed by 6 bases and J by 0 bases, leaving 13 bases between them. The CDR3 sequence is 15 residues long.

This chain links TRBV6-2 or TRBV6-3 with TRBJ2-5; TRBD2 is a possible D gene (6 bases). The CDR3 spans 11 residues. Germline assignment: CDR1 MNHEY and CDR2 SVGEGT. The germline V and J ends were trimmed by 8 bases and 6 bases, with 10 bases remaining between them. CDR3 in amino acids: CASLGGQTQYF. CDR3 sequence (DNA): TGTGCCAGCCTGGGGGGACAGACCCAGTACTTC.

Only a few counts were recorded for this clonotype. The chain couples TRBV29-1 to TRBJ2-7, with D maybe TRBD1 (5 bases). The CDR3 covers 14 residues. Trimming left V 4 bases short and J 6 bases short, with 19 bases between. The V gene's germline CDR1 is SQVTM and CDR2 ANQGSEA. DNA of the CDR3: TGCAGCGTTGGGGTTCCACCCAGGGAATCCGAGCAGTACTTC. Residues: CSVGVPPRESEQYF.

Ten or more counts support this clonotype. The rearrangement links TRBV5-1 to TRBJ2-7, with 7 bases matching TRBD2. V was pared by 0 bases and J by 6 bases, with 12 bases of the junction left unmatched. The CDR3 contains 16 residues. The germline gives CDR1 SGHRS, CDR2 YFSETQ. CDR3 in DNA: TGCGCCAGCAGCTTGGAGTTGAGGACTAGAGTCCTCGAGCAGTACTTC. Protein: CASSLELRTRVLEQYF.

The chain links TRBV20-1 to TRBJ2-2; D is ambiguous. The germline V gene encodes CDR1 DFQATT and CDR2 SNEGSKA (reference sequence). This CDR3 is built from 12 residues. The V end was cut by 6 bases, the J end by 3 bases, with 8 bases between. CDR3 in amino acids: CSAIRYTGELFF. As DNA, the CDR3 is TGCAGTGCCATCCGCTACACCGGGGAGCTGTTTTTT.

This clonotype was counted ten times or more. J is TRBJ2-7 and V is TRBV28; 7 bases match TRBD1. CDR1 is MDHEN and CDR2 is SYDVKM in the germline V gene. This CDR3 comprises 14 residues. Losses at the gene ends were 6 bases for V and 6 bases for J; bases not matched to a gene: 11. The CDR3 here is CASSLSPRGLEQYF. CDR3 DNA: TGTGCCAGCAGCTTGTCCCCGAGGGGGCTCGAGCAGTACTTC. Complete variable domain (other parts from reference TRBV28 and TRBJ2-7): DVKVTQSSRYLVKRTGEKVFLECVQDMDHENMFWYRQDPGLGLRLIYFSYDVKMKEKGDIPEGYSVSREKKERFSLILESASTNQTSMYLCASSLSPRGLEQYFGPGTRLTVT.

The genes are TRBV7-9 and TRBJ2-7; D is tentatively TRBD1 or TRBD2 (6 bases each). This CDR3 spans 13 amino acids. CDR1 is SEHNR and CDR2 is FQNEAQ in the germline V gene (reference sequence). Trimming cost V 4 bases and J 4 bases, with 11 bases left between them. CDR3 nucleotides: TGTGCCAGCAGCTCGGGGGCGTTTTACGAGCAGTACTTC. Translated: CASSSGAFYEQYF. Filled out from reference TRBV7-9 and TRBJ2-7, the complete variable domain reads DTGVSQNPRHKITKRGQNVTFRCDPISEHNRLYWYRQTLGQGPEFLTYFQNEAQLEKSRLLSDRFSAERPKGSFSTLEIQRTEQGDSAMYLCASSSGAFYEQYFGPGTRLTVT.

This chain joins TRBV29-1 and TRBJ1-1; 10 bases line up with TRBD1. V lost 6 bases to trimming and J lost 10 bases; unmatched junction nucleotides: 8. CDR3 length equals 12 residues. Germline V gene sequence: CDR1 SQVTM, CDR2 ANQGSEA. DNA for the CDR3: TGCAGCGTAGGGACAGGGGCGGGCGGAGCTTTCTTT. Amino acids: CSVGTGAGGAFF.

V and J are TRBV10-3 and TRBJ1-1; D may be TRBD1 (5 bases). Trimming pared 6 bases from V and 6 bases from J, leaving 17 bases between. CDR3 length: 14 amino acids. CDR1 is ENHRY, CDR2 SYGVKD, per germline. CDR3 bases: TGTGCCATCAGGGGAGAAATTTGGGGGGCTGAAGCTTTCTTT. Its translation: CAIRGEIWGAEAFF.

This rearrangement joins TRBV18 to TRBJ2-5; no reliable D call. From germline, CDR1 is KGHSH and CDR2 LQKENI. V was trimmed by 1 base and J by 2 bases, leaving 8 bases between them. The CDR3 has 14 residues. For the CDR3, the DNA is TGTGCCAGCTCACCACGAGGAGCGCAAGAGACCCAGTACTTC. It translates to CASSPRGAQETQYF.

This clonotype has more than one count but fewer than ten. This CDR3 is CASRRLVDNEQFF. The CDR3 nucleotides are TGCGCCAGCAGACGGCTAGTTGACAATGAGCAGTTCTTC. V and J are TRBV5-1 and TRBJ2-1, with D unresolved. Germline loops: CDR1 SGHRS, CDR2 YFSETQ. This CDR3 spans 13 amino acids. The V gene lost 5 bases and the J gene lost 5 bases, with 11 bases spanning the gap.

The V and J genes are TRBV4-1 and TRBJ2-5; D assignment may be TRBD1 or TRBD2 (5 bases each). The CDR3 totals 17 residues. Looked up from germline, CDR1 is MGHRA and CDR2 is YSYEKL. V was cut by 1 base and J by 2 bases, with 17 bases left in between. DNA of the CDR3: TGCGCCAGCAGCCAAGGGACATCTCAAAGGAGGCAAGAGACCCAGTACTTC. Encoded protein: CASSQGTSQRRQETQYF.

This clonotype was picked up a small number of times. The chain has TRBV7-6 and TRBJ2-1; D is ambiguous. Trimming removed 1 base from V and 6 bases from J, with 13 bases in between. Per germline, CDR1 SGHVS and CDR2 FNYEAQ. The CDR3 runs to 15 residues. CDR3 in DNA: TGTGCCAGCAGCTTAGATGAAGGGTTCTTCAATGAGCAGTTCTTC. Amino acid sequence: CASSLDEGFFNEQFF.

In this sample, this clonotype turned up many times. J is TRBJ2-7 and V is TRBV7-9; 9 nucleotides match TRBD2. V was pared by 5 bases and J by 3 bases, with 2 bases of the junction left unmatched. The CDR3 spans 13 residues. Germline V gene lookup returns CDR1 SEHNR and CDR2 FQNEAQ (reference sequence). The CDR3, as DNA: TGTGCCAGCAGCAATAGCGGGAGCTACGAGCAGTACTTC. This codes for CASSNSGSYEQYF.

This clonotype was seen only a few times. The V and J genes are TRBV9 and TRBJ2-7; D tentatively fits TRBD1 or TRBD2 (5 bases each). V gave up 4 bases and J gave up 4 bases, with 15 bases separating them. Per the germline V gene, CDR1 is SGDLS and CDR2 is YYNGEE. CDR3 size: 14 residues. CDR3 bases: TGTGCCAGCAGCAAAGGGGACCTCTATTACGAGCAGTACTTC. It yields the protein CASSKGDLYYEQYF.

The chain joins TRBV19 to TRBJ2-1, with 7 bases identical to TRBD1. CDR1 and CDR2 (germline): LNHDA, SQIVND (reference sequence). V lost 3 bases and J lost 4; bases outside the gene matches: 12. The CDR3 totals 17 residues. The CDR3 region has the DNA TGTGCCAGTAGTATGCCGGGACAGATAATACCTTACAATGAGCAGTTCTTC. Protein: CASSMPGQIIPYNEQFF.

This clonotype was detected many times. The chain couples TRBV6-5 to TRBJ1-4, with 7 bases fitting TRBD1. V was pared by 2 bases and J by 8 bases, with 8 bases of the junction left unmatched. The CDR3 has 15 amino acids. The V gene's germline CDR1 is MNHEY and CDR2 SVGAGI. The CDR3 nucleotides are TGTGCCAGCAGTTACCGTCGACAGGGTCCAGAAAAACTGTTTTTT. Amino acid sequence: CASSYRRQGPEKLFF.

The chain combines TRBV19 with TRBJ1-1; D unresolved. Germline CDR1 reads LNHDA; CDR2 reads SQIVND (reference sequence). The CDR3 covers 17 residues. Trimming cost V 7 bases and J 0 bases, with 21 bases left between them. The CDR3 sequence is CASKSANYTIVNTEAFF. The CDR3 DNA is TGTGCCAGTAAGTCAGCGAACTATACAATTGTGAACACTGAAGCTTTCTTT.